The clone carrying this T cell receptor beta chain appeared many times. Antigen unknown. Trimming cost V 6 bases and J 2 bases; bases outside gene matches: 8. The length of the CDR3 is 15 residues. TCRdb independently ran MiXCR on the 5' RACE reads; one entry per CDR3 protein. The sample carries hundreds of thousands of distinct CDR3 sequences, 14% recorded once. These data belong to a study of T-cell memory formation after mild COVID-19. The study, taken as a whole, reports: Whether day 37 second-wave clones are SARS-CoV-2-specific was not confirmed.

Sequenced sample: PBMCs or a T cell subset sorted from them (not recorded which). This clonotype was sampled from a man aged 18 to 29 who had mild COVID-19 (a few samples of this study predate the infection). Cell type and time point are not known. This rearrangement joins TRBV12-3 or TRBV12-4 to TRBJ2-3, with 7 bases matching TRBD2. CDR3 in DNA: TGTGCCAGCAGCTTGCGGGGGAGACTCACAGATACGCAGTATTTT. Protein product: CASSLRGRLTDTQYF.